The 7 T cell receptor beta chains listed next were all sequenced from one sample in a study of blood T cells in healthy people across ages. A second PCR, run for about 7 to 11 cycles, used a sample-barcoded 5' primer plus a J-beta primer mix. Via MiXCR, TCRdb re-called the 5' RACE reads, giving one row per CDR3 protein. The table includes 700,000 to 850,000 distinct CDR3 sequences, about 37% detected once. Sequencing was performed on blood. These receptor sequences come from a man between 18 and 29 years old in good health.

With respect to this clonotype: A read error may account for a junction end that differs from germline. The chain combines TRBV10-3 with TRBJ2-6, with D possibly matching TRBD1 (5 bases). Per germline, CDR1 ENHRY and CDR2 SYGVKD. The CDR3 has 15 residues. For the CDR3, the DNA is TGTGCCATCAGTGAGGACAGATCTGGGACCAACGTCCTGACTTTC. This gives the protein CAISEDRSGTNVLTF.

This clonotype was counted between two and nine times. The chain recombines TRBV2 with TRBJ1-2; TRBD1 is a possible D gene (6 bases). CDR1 is SNHLY and CDR2 is FYNNEI in the germline V gene. V was cut by 6 bases and J by 4 bases, with 15 bases left in between. This CDR3 spans 14 amino acids. CDR3 loop: CASRRGTTAYGYTF. The CDR3 nucleotides read TGTGCCAGCAGGAGGGGGACAACTGCCTATGGCTACACCTTC.

This clonotype was seen a handful of times. J is TRBJ2-1 and V is TRBV6-5; the D is unclear. The CDR3 is 12 amino acids. The germline gives CDR1 MNHEY, CDR2 SVGAGI. Trimming removed 2 bases at V and 9 bases at J, with 8 bases between. The chain's CDR3 is CASSYRVGEQFF. For the CDR3, the DNA is TGTGCCAGCAGTTACAGGGTTGGTGAGCAGTTCTTC.

The chain is built from TRBV7-8 and TRBJ2-5; no firm D call. The V gene's germline CDR1 is SGHVS and CDR2 FQNEAQ. The CDR3 runs 16 residues. Trimming pared 2 bases from V and 5 bases from J, leaving 18 bases between. The CDR3 nucleotides read TGTGCCAGCAGCTTACCCGATCCTTTAGAAGTGGAGACCCAGTACTTC. Translation gives CASSLPDPLEVETQYF. The variable domain in full, with the rest retrieved from reference TRBV7-8 and TRBJ2-5, is GAGVSQSPRYKVAKRGQDVALRCDPISGHVSLFWYQQALGQGPEFLTYFQNEAQLDKSGLPSDRFFAERPEGSVSTLKIQRTQQEDSAVYLCASSLPDPLEVETQYFGPGTRLLVL.

Turning to this clonotype: This clone may be a read error of a much larger clone one base away. The rearrangement uses TRBV10-2 and TRBJ2-3, with unresolved D. The CDR3 contains 14 residues. Germline CDR1 WSHSY, CDR2 SAAADI. The DNA of the CDR3 is TGCGCCAGCAGTGCCGGTCCCCCCACAGATGCGCAGTATTTT. This encodes CASSAGPPTDAQYF.

The rearrangement links TRBV12-3 or TRBV12-4 to TRBJ1-1, with D tentatively TRBD1 (5 bases). V was clipped by 3 bases and J by 4 bases, with 12 bases between them. There are 14 residues in the CDR3. The CDR3 protein is CASSFRVLGTEAFF. The CDR3 DNA sequence: TGTGCCAGCAGTTTCAGGGTGTTGGGCACTGAAGCTTTCTTT.

CDR3 nucleotides: TGTGCCAGCAGGGGACCTCCCACCGGGGAGCTGTTTTTT. Translation gives CASRGPPTGELFF. V is TRBV6-1 and J is TRBJ2-2; D could derive from TRBD1 or TRBD2 (5 bases each). V gave up 6 bases and J gave up 4 bases, with 9 bases separating them. This CDR3 contains 13 residues. Per germline, CDR1 MNHNS and CDR2 SASEGT.